This TCR beta chain was sequenced during a study of T cell responses to AZD1222 COVID-19 vaccine. Remarks on this clone: What it recognizes is unknown.

Study conclusions and caveats: Receipt of two AZD1222 doses was followed by a rise in Spike-specific TCR breadth and depth.

The method was immunoSEQ multiplex PCR; TCRdb's version includes in-frame clones alone and lacks a portion of them. Of 60,000 to 85,000 clones in the sample, roughly 84% are singletons; the top ten hold around 19%. Germline trimming cut 4 bases from V and 6 bases from J; bases unmatched to any gene: 8. This CDR3 is built from 15 residues. Germline V CDR1 and CDR2: GTSNPN, SVGIG (reference sequence). V and J are TRBV30 and TRBJ1-6; 8 bases are a match to TRBD1. This TCR was recovered from an adult who received the AZD1222 COVID-19 vaccine. The sample here was peripheral blood, taken 28 days after the second AZD1222 dose. The CDR3 sequence is CAWINRGTGNSPLHF. As DNA, the CDR3 is TGTGCCTGGATAAACAGGGGGACTGGTAATTCACCCCTCCACTTT.